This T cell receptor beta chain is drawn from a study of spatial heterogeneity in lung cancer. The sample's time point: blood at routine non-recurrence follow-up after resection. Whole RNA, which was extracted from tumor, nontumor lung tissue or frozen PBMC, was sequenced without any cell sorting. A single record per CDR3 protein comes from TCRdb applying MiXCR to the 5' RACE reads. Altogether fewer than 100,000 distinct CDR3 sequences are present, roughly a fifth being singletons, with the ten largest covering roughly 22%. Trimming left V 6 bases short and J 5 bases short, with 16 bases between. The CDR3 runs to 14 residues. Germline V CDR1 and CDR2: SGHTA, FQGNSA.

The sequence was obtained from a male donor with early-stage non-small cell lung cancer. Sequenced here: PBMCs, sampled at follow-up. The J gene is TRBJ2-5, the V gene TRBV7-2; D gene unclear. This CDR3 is CASRFAGPTETQYF. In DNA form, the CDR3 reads TGTGCCAGCAGGTTCGCCGGGCCTACGGAGACCCAGTACTTC.